The T cell receptor beta chain described here comes from a study of blood T cell repertoires in COVID-19. Whole-study context: COVID-19 samples collected from the United States, Italy and Spain covered acute and convalescent phases. PBMCs, B-cell-depleted T cells, or T cells provided the cDNA or gDNA that made up the material.

Authors' data handling: Nucleated cell number was recorded as an estimate derived from reference gene primer amplification. Produced via immunoSEQ multiplex PCR; TCRdb's table is partial and in-frame only. V, J and clone size are those of that table, while D and trimming were read from the DNA. There are around 130,000 clones in the sample; about nine tenths occur only once, and roughly 3.7% lies in the top ten. Germline V gives CDR1 SNHLY, CDR2 FYNNEI. The CDR3 runs 14 residues. The ends lost 2 bases at V and 6 bases at J; junction bases unmatched: 5. The clonotype originates from a man aged 45 to 65 with active COVID-19. The sample was peripheral blood. This chain links TRBV2 with TRBJ2-7, with 9 positions matching TRBD1. CDR3 protein: CASSETGGLGEQYF. CDR3 DNA: TGTGCCAGCAGTGAAACAGGGGGCTTGGGCGAGCAGTACTTC.